This T cell receptor beta chain was sequenced for a study of T cell responses to AZD1222 COVID-19 vaccine. Germline loops: CDR1 SGHTA, CDR2 FQGTGA. The CDR3 contains 14 residues. Unmatched junction bases numbered 6, after V lost 5 bases and J lost 4 bases. Sequencing was performed with immunoSEQ multiplex PCR; in TCRdb, only in-frame clones are kept and a portion is missing. The sample lists about 150,000 clones, approximately 89% occurring once. This TCR was recovered from an adult in good health. V and J are TRBV7-3 and TRBJ1-2; 8 bases line up with TRBD1. The sample consisted of peripheral blood, taken on day 0 of MenACWY control vaccination. CDR3 residues: CASSPGTGPYGYTF. The CDR3 bases are TGTGCCAGCAGCCCCGGGACAGGTCCCTATGGCTACACCTTC.